One TCR beta chain is described in this entry. This record belongs to a study of blood T cell repertoires in COVID-19. Overall study context: Acute-phase and convalescent COVID-19 samples originated in the United States, Italy and Spain. PBMCs, B-cell-depleted T cells, or T cells were the source of the cDNA or gDNA that made up the material.

Per the authors' pipeline: Estimated nucleated cell counts came from reference gene primer amplification. Generated by immunoSEQ multiplex PCR, the TCRdb table keeps only in-frame clones and is missing some. The V and J calls and clone size were taken over from that table, and D and trimming were inferred from the DNA. This table holds over 250,000 clones, more than 85% found once. Seattle cases were enrolled at active infection and followed longitudinally. V dropped 4 bases and J dropped 5; count of bases not matched to a gene: 12. The CDR3 is made up of 15 amino acids. Germline CDR1 is SQVTM and CDR2 is ANQGSEA.

The sequenced material came from peripheral blood. This TCR came from a person aged 18 to 35 with COVID-19, enrolled during active disease. This chain links TRBV29-1 with TRBJ2-5; 8 nucleotides line up with TRBD1. CDR3 amino acids: CSVGDRPRQGETQYF. CDR3 in DNA: TGCAGCGTTGGGGACAGGCCGCGGCAGGGGGAGACCCAGTACTTC.